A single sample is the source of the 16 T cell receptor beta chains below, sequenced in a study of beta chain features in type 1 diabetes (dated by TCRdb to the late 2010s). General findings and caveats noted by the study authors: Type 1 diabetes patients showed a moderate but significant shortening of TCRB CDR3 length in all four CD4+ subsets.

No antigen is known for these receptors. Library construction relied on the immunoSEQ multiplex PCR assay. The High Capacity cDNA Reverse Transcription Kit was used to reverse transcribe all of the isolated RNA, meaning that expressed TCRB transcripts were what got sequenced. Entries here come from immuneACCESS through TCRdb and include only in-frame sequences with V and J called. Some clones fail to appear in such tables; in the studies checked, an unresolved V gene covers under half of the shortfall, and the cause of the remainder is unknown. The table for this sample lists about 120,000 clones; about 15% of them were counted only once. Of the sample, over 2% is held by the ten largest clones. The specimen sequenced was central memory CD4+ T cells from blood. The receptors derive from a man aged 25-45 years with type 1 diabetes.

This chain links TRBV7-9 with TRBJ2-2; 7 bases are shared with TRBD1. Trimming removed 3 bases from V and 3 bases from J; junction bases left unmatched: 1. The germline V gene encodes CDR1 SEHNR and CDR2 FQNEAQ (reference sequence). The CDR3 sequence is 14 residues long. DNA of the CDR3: TGTGCCAGCAGCTTTACAGGGGACACCGGGGAGCTGTTTTTT. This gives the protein CASSFTGDTGELFF.

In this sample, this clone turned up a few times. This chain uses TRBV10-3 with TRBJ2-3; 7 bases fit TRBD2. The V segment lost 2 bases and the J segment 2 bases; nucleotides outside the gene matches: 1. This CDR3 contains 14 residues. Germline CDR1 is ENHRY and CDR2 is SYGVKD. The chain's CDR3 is CAISEGTITDTQYF. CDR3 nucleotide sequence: TGTGCCATCAGTGAGGGGACTATCACAGATACGCAGTATTTT.

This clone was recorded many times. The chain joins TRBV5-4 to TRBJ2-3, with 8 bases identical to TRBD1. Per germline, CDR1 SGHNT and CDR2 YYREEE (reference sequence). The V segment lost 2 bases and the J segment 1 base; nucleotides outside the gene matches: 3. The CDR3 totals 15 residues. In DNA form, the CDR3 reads TGTGCCAGCAGCTTCCCGGGACAGGGCACAGATACGCAGTATTTT. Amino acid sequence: CASSFPGQGTDTQYF.

The CDR3 loop reads CASSGAGTENEKLFF. In DNA, the CDR3 is TGTGCCAGCAGCGGGGCCGGGACCGAGAACGAAAAACTGTTTTTT. The chain combines TRBV6-6 with TRBJ1-4, with D maybe TRBD1 (5 bases). Looked up from germline, CDR1 is MNHNY and CDR2 is SVGAGI (reference sequence). V was trimmed by 6 bases and J by 8 bases, leaving 19 bases between them. This CDR3 has 15 amino acids.

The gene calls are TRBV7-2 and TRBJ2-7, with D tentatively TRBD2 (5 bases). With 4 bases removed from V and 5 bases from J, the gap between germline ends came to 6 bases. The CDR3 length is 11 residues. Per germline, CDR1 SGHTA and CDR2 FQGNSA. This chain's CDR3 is CASSSEDEQYF. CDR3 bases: TGTGCCAGCAGCTCGGAGGACGAGCAGTACTTC.

The CDR3 loop reads CASSEAPGANSPLHF. CDR3 DNA: TGTGCCAGCAGTGAAGCACCGGGTGCTAATTCACCCCTCCACTTT. This sequence joins TRBV6-1 and TRBJ1-6; D remains ambiguous. This CDR3 is built from 15 residues. The germline V and J ends were trimmed by 0 bases and 6 bases, with 9 bases remaining between them. Germline V gives CDR1 MNHNS, CDR2 SASEGT.

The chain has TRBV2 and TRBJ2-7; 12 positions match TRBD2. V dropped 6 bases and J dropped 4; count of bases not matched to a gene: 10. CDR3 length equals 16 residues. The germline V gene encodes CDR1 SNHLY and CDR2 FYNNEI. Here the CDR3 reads CASSANLLAGGYEQYF. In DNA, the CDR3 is TGTGCCAGCAGCGCAAACCTACTAGCGGGGGGATACGAGCAGTACTTC.

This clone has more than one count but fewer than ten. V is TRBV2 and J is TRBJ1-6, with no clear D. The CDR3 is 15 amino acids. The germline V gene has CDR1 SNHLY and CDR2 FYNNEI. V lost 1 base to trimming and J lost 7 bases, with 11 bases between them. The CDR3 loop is CASSEVWSWNSPLHF. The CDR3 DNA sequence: TGTGCCAGCAGTGAAGTGTGGTCGTGGAATTCACCCCTCCACTTT.

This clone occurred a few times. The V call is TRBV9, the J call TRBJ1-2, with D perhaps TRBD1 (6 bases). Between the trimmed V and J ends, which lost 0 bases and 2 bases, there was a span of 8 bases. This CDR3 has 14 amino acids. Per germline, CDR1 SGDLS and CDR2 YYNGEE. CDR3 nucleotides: TGTGCCAGCAGCGTAGATCAGGGGAACTATGGCTACACCTTC. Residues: CASSVDQGNYGYTF.

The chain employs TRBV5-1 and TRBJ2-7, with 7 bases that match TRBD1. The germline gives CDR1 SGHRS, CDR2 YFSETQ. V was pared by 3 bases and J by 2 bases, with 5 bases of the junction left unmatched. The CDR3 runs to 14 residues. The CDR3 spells CASSSGTVTYEQYF. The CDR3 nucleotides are TGCGCCAGCAGCTCCGGGACAGTTACCTACGAGCAGTACTTC.

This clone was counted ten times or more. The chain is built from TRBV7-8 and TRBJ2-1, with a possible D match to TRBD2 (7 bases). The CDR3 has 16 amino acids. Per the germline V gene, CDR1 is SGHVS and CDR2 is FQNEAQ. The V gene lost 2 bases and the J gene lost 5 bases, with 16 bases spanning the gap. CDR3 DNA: TGTGCCAGCAGCTTACGGGGGGCCCGTTCTAACAATGAGCAGTTCTTC. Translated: CASSLRGARSNNEQFF.

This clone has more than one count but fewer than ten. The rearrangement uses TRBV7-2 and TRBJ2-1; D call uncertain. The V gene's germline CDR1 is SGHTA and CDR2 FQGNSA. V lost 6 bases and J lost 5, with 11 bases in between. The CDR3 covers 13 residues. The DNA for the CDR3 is TGTGCCAGCAGATTTGACTCGAACAATGAGCAGTTCTTC. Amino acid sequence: CASRFDSNNEQFF.

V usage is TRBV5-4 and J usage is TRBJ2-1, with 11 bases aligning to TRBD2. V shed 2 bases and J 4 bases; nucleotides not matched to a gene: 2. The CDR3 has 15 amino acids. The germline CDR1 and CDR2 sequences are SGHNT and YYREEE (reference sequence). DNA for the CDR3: TGTGCCAGCAGCTTTGCTAGCGGGAGGTACAATGAGCAGTTCTTC. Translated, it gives CASSFASGRYNEQFF.

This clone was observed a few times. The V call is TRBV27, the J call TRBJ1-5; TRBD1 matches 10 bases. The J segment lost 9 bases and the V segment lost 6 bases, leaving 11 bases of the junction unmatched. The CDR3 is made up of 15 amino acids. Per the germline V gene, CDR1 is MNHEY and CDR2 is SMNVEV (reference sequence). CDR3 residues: CASSRLGTGAWPQHF. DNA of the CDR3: TGTGCCAGCAGCCGTTTGGGGACAGGGGCTTGGCCCCAGCATTTT.

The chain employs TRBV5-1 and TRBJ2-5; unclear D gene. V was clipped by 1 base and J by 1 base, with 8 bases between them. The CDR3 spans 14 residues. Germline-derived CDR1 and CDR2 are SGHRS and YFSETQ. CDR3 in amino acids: CASSLTTTQETQYF. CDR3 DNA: TGCGCCAGCAGCTTGACTACAACCCAAGAGACCCAGTACTTC.

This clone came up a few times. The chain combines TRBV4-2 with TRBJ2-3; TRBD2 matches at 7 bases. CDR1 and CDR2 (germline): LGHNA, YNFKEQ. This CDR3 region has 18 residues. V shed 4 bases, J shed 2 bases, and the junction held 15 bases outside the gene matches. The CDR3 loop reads CASSRSGSAGLNTDTQYF. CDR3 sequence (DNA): TGTGCCAGCAGCCGAAGTGGCTCAGCGGGACTTAACACAGATACGCAGTATTTT.